These 30 T cell receptor beta chains were all obtained from the same sample, sequenced in a study of Ad26.COV2.S vaccination and SARS-CoV-2 variants. Repertoires were generated with immunoSEQ multiplex PCR, while TCRdb's copy carries only in-frame clones and drops some. Altogether over 350,000 clones are present, 75% to 90% being singletons, with the ten largest covering around 3.4%. The sample's treatment: 15 to 20 received Ad26.COV2.S at low or high dose, single or two shots; a few received placebo; per-sample allocation not given. Sample collection was performed on day 63 after the first vaccine or placebo injection. The sequenced sample was peripheral blood, obtained in a trial of Ad26.COV2.S vaccine versus placebo. The source of these receptors is a person between 18 and 60 years old who received the Ad26.COV2.S COVID-19 vaccine or a placebo.

The V call is TRBV19, the J call TRBJ1-5, with D perhaps matching TRBD1 (6 bases). The V and J ends lost 10 bases and 1 base respectively, with 11 bases between them. CDR3 size: 13 residues. CDR1 is LNHDA and CDR2 is SQIVND in the germline V gene (reference sequence). CDR3 DNA sequence: TGTGCCACCGTTCAGGGGAGCAATCAGCCCCAGCATTTT. The encoded protein is CATVQGSNQPQHF.

This chain connects TRBV19 to TRBJ1-5; no definite D call. V gave up 8 bases and J gave up 4 bases, with 9 bases separating them. CDR1 and CDR2 (germline): LNHDA, SQIVND (reference sequence). The CDR3 consists of 12 residues. This chain's CDR3 is CASQTTNQPQHF. DNA for the CDR3: TGTGCCAGTCAAACCACTAATCAGCCCCAGCATTTT.

This clone was seen only once. This chain uses TRBV2 with TRBJ1-3; 8 bases align to TRBD1. With 6 bases clipped from V and 6 bases from J, the junction kept 13 bases outside the gene matches. From germline, CDR1 is SNHLY and CDR2 FYNNEI. CDR3 length equals 16 residues. DNA of the CDR3: TGTGCCAGCAGCGTATCAGGGGGCGAGGTGGTAAACACCATATATTTT. It specifies CASSVSGGEVVNTIYF. Using reference TRBV2 and TRBJ1-3 for the parts outside the CDR3, the full variable domain is EPEVTQTPSHQVTQMGQEVILRCVPISNHLYFYWYRQILGQKVEFLVSFYNNEISEKSEIFDDQFSVERPDGSNFTLKIRSTKLEDSAMYFCASSVSGGEVVNTIYFGEGSWLTVV.

V usage is TRBV5-1 and J usage is TRBJ2-7; no definite D call. Trimming pared 0 bases from V and 5 bases from J, leaving 15 bases between. The CDR3 length is 15 residues. In germline, CDR1 is SGHRS, CDR2 YFSETQ. CDR3 sequence (DNA): TGCGCCAGCAGCTTGGTTTTTCAGACATTCGACGAGCAGTACTTC. The encoded protein is CASSLVFQTFDEQYF.

This clone was observed a single time. The chain combines TRBV6-1 with TRBJ2-2; D is ambiguous. The CDR3 runs to 13 residues. V lost 2 bases, J lost 5 bases, and 6 bases lay in between. From germline, CDR1 is MNHNS and CDR2 SASEGT. The CDR3 sequence is CASSEQRTGELFF. CDR3 coding DNA: TGTGCCAGCAGTGAACAGCGAACCGGGGAGCTGTTTTTT.

This chain joins TRBV19 and TRBJ2-2; 12 nucleotides align to TRBD2. J lost 6 bases, V lost 10 bases, and 9 bases had no gene match. Germline CDR1 and CDR2: LNHDA and SQIVND (reference sequence). This CDR3 has 15 amino acids. The CDR3 spells CATRVLAGGAGELFF. The CDR3 coding sequence is TGTGCCACGAGGGTACTAGCGGGGGGCGCCGGGGAGCTGTTTTTT.

The V and J genes are TRBV7-6 and TRBJ2-4; 9 positions agree with TRBD2. The CDR3 has 18 residues. The germline V gene encodes CDR1 SGHVS and CDR2 FNYEAQ. V lost 1 base and J lost 2; bases outside the gene matches: 9. In DNA form, the CDR3 reads TGTGCCAGCAGCTTAGGGGGGTGGCTAGCGGGGTCCAAAAACATTCAGTACTTC. It yields the protein CASSLGGWLAGSKNIQYF.

V is TRBV21-1 and J is TRBJ1-4; the table's D gene call, TRBD1, was not cross checked with the DNA. TRBV21-1 counts as a pseudogene. The CDR3 length is 13 residues. This CDR3 reads CASTLGGFEKLFF. The CDR3 DNA reads as TGTGCCAGCACCCTAGGGGGATTTGAAAAACTGTTTTTT.

The chain recombines TRBV6-2 or TRBV6-3 with TRBJ1-1, with D hard to call. This CDR3 comprises 14 residues. Germline V CDR1 and CDR2: MNHEY, SVGEGT. Trimming took off 5 bases at V and 6 bases at J, with 16 bases between the two ends. CDR3 protein: CASSPREARSEAFF. The CDR3 bases are TGTGCCAGCAGTCCCCGAGAGGCAAGGTCTGAAGCTTTCTTT.

V and J are TRBV29-1 and TRBJ2-3, with D tentatively TRBD1 or TRBD2 (6 bases each). The CDR3 runs 14 residues. V was pared by 4 bases and J by 5 bases, with 16 bases between. Germline values: CDR1 SQVTM, CDR2 ANQGSEA. The CDR3 here is CSVVEGGRGDTQYF. Written as DNA, the CDR3 is TGCAGCGTTGTTGAGGGGGGCCGGGGAGATACGCAGTATTTT.

The chain carries TRBV15 and TRBJ2-1, with D perhaps matching TRBD1 or TRBD2 (5 bases each). Trimming pared 1 base from V and 4 bases from J, leaving 20 bases between. CDR1 is LNHNV, CDR2 YYDKDF, per germline (reference sequence). The CDR3 runs to 18 residues. The CDR3: CATSRGGFRGPLYNEQFF. The CDR3 nucleotides are TGTGCCACCAGCAGAGGGGGTTTCCGGGGACCGCTGTACAATGAGCAGTTCTTC.

The genes are TRBV7-9 and TRBJ1-1, with 8 positions matching TRBD1. V lost 2 bases, J lost 8 bases, and 1 base stayed unmatched. The CDR3 has 12 residues. Germline CDR1 reads SEHNR; CDR2 reads FQNEAQ (reference sequence). The CDR3 is CASSLWDREAFF. The CDR3 coding sequence is TGTGCCAGCAGCTTATGGGACAGGGAAGCTTTCTTT.

This sequence joins TRBV7-2 and TRBJ2-5, with D possibly matching TRBD1 (6 bases). The CDR3 sequence is 14 residues long. Germline values: CDR1 SGHTA, CDR2 FQGNSA. Trimming removed 4 bases from V and 1 base from J, with 10 bases in between. CDR3 loop: CASSSGQPQETQYF. As DNA, the CDR3 is TGTGCCAGCAGCTCCGGACAGCCCCAAGAGACCCAGTACTTC. The full variable domain, rest sourced from reference TRBV7-2 and TRBJ2-5, is GAGVSQSPSNKVTEKGKDVELRCDPISGHTALYWYRQSLGQGLEFLIYFQGNSAPDKSGLPSDRFSAERTGGSVSTLTIQRTQQEDSAVYLCASSSGQPQETQYFGPGTRLLVL.

This chain uses TRBV19 with TRBJ2-7, with D unclear. V shed 0 bases and J shed 2 bases, with 14 bases lying between them. The CDR3 is made up of 16 amino acids. Germline lookup yields CDR1 LNHDA and CDR2 SQIVND (reference sequence). The CDR3 region is CASSIDPGGATYEQYF. The CDR3 region has the DNA TGTGCCAGTAGTATAGATCCGGGTGGAGCGACCTACGAGCAGTACTTC. The full variable domain, rest sourced from reference TRBV19 and TRBJ2-7, is DGGITQSPKYLFRKEGQNVTLSCEQNLNHDAMYWYRQDPGQGLRLIYYSQIVNDFQKGDIAEGYSVSREKKESFPLTVTSAQKNPTAFYLCASSIDPGGATYEQYFGPGTRLTVT.

The V and J genes are TRBV19 and TRBJ1-5; TRBD1 matches 10 bases. Germline loops: CDR1 LNHDA, CDR2 SQIVND (reference sequence). V lost 4 bases, J lost 7 bases, and 10 bases stayed unmatched. This CDR3 has 16 amino acids. The CDR3 sequence is CASSTGTGAFGQPQHF. The DNA for the CDR3 is TGTGCCAGTAGTACCGGGACAGGGGCTTTTGGACAGCCCCAGCATTTT.

The chain recombines TRBV29-1 with TRBJ1-1; D may be TRBD1 (5 bases). The germline V gene has CDR1 SQVTM and CDR2 ANQGSEA. The CDR3 runs 12 residues. Trimming shortened V by 3 bases and J by 4 bases, and 9 bases separated the two germline ends. CDR3 nucleotides: TGCAGCGTTGATCTCCAGGGCACTGAAGCTTTCTTT. It translates to CSVDLQGTEAFF.

Note on this clone: A much larger clone lies a single base off, so this may be a read error. This chain links TRBV28 with TRBJ1-2, with unresolved D. Germline CDR1 MDHEN, CDR2 SYDVKM. This CDR3 has 12 residues. Trimming cost V 2 bases and J 3 bases, with 4 bases left between them. The CDR3 bases are TGTGCCAGCAGTTTACAGGACTATGGCTACACCTTC. Translating gives CASSLQDYGYTF.

The chain recombines TRBV7-9 with TRBJ1-1; 7 bases are shared with TRBD1. The junction had 6 bases not matched to a gene; V was cut back by 0 bases and J by 5 bases. This CDR3 comprises 15 residues. Germline CDR1 SEHNR, CDR2 FQNEAQ (reference sequence). This CDR3 is CASSLAKQGRTEAFF. In DNA, the CDR3 is TGTGCCAGCAGCTTAGCAAAACAGGGGCGAACTGAAGCTTTCTTT.

CDR3 protein: CASSPRQGANSGNTIYF. CDR3 DNA: TGTGCCAGCAGCCCTAGACAGGGGGCAAACTCTGGAAACACCATATATTTT. The rearrangement links TRBV5-5 to TRBJ1-3; 10 bases align to TRBD1. Per the germline V gene, CDR1 is SGHKS and CDR2 is YYEKEE (reference sequence). The trim removed 4 bases at V and 0 bases at J, leaving 7 bases unmatched. This CDR3 is built from 17 residues.

This clone was observed a few times. V usage is TRBV3-1 (or the pseudogene TRBV3-2) and J usage is TRBJ2-1; 8 bases align to TRBD1. Germline CDR1 LGHDT, CDR2 YNNKEL (reference sequence). With 2 bases clipped from V and 1 base from J, the junction kept 4 bases outside the gene matches. The CDR3 covers 16 residues. CDR3 nucleotides: TGTGCCAGCAGCCAATTAGACAGGGGATCCTACAATGAGCAGTTCTTC. It encodes CASSQLDRGSYNEQFF.

The chain couples TRBV4-1 to TRBJ1-1, with D hard to call. The CDR3 consists of 15 residues. CDR1 and CDR2 (germline): MGHRA, YSYEKL. V gave up 1 base and J gave up 4 bases, with 13 bases separating them. Written as DNA, the CDR3 is TGCGCCAGCAGCCAAGTGCCCGGGCGGGTCACTGAAGCTTTCTTT. Amino acid sequence: CASSQVPGRVTEAFF.

This chain links TRBV28 with TRBJ2-6; D may be TRBD1 (5 bases). The V gene lost 6 bases and the J gene lost 3 bases, with 12 bases spanning the gap. The germline V gene has CDR1 MDHEN and CDR2 SYDVKM. The CDR3 contains 15 residues. CDR3 DNA: TGTGCCAGCAGCTCAGGGAAGCTTGGGGCCAACGTCCTGACTTTC. It specifies CASSSGKLGANVLTF.

The genes are TRBV6-6 and TRBJ1-1, with D perhaps TRBD1 (6 bases). In germline, CDR1 is MNHNY, CDR2 SVGAGI (reference sequence). Trimming took 5 bases from V and 1 from J, leaving 20 bases between them. CDR3 length: 17 amino acids. The CDR3 reads CASSPLQGTTGNTEAFF. The DNA of the CDR3 is TGTGCCAGCAGTCCACTACAGGGAACAACAGGGAACACTGAAGCTTTCTTT.

The genes are TRBV10-3 and TRBJ1-2, with D possibly matching TRBD1 (6 bases). CDR1 and CDR2 (germline): ENHRY, SYGVKD. The CDR3 contains 12 residues. V lost 9 bases to trimming and J lost 8 bases, with 16 bases between them. CDR3 DNA sequence: TGTGCCATTGGCGCAGGGGAAGGGGGCTACACCTTC. Translating gives CAIGAGEGGYTF.

The gene calls are TRBV5-6 and TRBJ2-2; D is unclear. Germline CDR1 reads SGHDT; CDR2 reads YYEEEE. The CDR3 runs 15 residues. Trimming removed 3 bases from V and 10 bases from J, with 19 bases in between. The CDR3 protein is CASSSDEVRRMELFF. CDR3 nucleotides: TGTGCCAGCAGCTCGGATGAGGTGCGCAGGATGGAGCTGTTTTTT.

This chain links TRBV19 with TRBJ1-1; 10 positions match TRBD1. The CDR3 totals 16 residues. V was clipped by 4 bases and J by 3 bases; unmatched bases: 8. In germline, CDR1 is LNHDA, CDR2 SQIVND (reference sequence). CDR3 coding DNA: TGTGCCAGTAGTAAGACAGGGGGCCAAGTCCACACTGAAGCTTTCTTT. Translating it yields CASSKTGGQVHTEAFF.

The chain has TRBV30 and TRBJ1-2; D call uncertain. Trimming stripped 0 bases from V and 3 bases from J, with 8 bases between. The CDR3 loop spans 13 amino acids. Germline assignment: CDR1 GTSNPN and CDR2 SVGIG (reference sequence). In DNA, the CDR3 is TGTGCCTGGAGTGTTCCGACATACTATGGCTACACCTTC. Encoded protein: CAWSVPTYYGYTF.

This chain links TRBV10-3 with TRBJ2-1; D is ambiguous. CDR1 and CDR2 from the germline V gene are ENHRY and SYGVKD. Trimming removed 3 bases from V and 3 bases from J, with 6 bases in between. The CDR3 has 13 amino acids. CDR3 residues: CAISDPNYNEQFF. The CDR3, as DNA: TGTGCCATCAGTGATCCCAACTACAATGAGCAGTTCTTC.

The chain employs TRBV5-1 and TRBJ2-7; TRBD1 agrees at 7 bases. The ends lost 4 bases at V and 3 bases at J; junction bases unmatched: 10. The CDR3 extends over 15 amino acids. Germline V gene data show CDR1 as SGHRS and CDR2 as YFSETQ. The CDR3 sequence is CASSPGTDIDYEQYF. The CDR3 DNA reads TGCGCCAGCAGCCCCGGGACAGATATCGACTACGAGCAGTACTTC.

The CDR3 nucleotides are TGTGCCAGTAGCGATGAGCGGCAGCCCCAGCATTTT. It specifies CASSDERQPQHF. V gene TRBV19 combines with J gene TRBJ1-5; D call uncertain. Germline loops: CDR1 LNHDA, CDR2 SQIVND (reference sequence). The length of the CDR3 is 12 residues. The V gene lost 6 bases and the J gene lost 7 bases, with 10 bases spanning the gap.